Detailed here is one T cell receptor (beta chain). Using immunoSEQ multiplex PCR, the repertoire was profiled, and TCRdb retains in-frame clones only, with some absent. The repertoire holds 2 million to 2.5 million clones, with around 95% as singletons. V lost 1 base and J 1 base, leaving 14 bases between the germline ends. CDR1 is MDHEN, CDR2 SYDVKM, per germline. The CDR3 covers 17 residues. These data come from a study of shared clonotypes between healthy human individuals. The receptor was isolated from a man between 18 and 29 years old in good health. Sample: naive CD4+ T cells sorted from blood. Subset reported: CD45RA+ positively selected. The V and J genes are TRBV28 and TRBJ1-5; D is perhaps TRBD1 (5 bases). CDR3 sequence (DNA): TGTGCCAGCAGTTTATTTTATAGGGGTGGGAGCAATCAGCCCCAGCATTTT. Translating gives CASSLFYRGGSNQPQHF.